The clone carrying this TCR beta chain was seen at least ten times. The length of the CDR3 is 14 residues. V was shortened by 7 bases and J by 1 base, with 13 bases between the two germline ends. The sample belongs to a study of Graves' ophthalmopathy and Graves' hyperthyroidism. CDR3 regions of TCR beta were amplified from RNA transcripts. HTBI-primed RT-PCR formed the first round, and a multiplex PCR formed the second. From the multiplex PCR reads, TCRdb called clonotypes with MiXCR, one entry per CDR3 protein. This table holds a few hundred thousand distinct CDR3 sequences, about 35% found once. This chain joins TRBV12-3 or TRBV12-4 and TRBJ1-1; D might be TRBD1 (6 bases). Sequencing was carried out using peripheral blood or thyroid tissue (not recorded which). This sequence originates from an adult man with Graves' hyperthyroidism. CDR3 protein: CASTGGGRNTEAFF. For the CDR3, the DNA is TGTGCCAGCACCGGAGGGGGAAGGAACACTGAAGCTTTCTTT.